This T cell receptor (beta chain) emerged from a study of T cells in Graves' hyperthyroidism and ophthalmopathy. Broader study findings: Peripheral blood also featured most of the thyroid clonotypes expanded above 0.001.

Between the trimmed V and J ends, which lost 8 bases and 0 bases, there was a span of 14 bases. The CDR3 has 15 amino acids. Using RNA transcripts as the source, TCR beta CDR3 regions were amplified. HTBI primers drove first-round RT-PCR of the TCR CDR3. TCRdb re-analysed the multiplex PCR reads in MiXCR, keeping a single row per CDR3 protein. The sample carries a few hundred thousand distinct CDR3 sequences, about a sixth recorded once. This clonotype came up many times. Its antigen is unidentified. Stable Graves' hyperthyroidism meant no ophthalmopathy progression within 18 months. PBMCs were obtained from 9.5 to 10 ml fresh peripheral blood.

This receptor was identified in a woman between 45 and 65 years old with Graves' hyperthyroidism. Sequencing used blood. The chain recombines TRBV12-3 or TRBV12-4 with TRBJ2-1; weak D call: TRBD2 (5 bases). The CDR3 DNA follows: TGTGCCAGCGACCGCGGGTACAGCTCCTACAATGAGCAGTTCTTC. This codes for CASDRGYSSYNEQFF.